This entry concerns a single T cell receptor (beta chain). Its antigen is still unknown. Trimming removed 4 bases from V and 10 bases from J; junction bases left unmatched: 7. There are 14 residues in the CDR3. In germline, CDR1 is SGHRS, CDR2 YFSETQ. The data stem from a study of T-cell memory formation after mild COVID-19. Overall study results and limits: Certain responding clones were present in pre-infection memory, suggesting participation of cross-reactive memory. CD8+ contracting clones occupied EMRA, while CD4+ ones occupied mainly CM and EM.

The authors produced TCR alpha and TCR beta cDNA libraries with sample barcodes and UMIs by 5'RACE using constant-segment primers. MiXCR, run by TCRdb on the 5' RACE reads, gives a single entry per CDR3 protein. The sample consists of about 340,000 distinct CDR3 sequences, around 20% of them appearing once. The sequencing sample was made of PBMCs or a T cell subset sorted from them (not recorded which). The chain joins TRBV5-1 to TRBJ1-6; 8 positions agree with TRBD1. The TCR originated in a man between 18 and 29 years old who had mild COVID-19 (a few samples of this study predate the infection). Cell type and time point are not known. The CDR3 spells CASSSGTGRSPLHF. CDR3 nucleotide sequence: TGCGCCAGCAGCAGCGGGACAGGACGGTCACCCCTCCACTTT.